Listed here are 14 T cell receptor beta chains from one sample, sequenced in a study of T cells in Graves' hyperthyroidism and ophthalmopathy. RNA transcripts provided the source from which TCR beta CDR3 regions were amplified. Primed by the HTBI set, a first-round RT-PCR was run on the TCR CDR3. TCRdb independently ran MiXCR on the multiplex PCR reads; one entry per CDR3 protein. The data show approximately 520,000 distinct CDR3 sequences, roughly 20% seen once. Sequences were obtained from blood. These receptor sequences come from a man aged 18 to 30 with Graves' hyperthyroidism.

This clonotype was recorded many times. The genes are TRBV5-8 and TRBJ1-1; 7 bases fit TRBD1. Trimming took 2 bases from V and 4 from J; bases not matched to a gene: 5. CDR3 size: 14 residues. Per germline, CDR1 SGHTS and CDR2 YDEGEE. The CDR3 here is CASSFGRGATEAFF. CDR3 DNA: TGTGCCAGCAGCTTTGGCAGGGGGGCCACTGAAGCTTTCTTT. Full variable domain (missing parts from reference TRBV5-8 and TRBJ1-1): EAGVTQSPTHLIKTRGQQATLRCSPISGHTSVYWYQQALGLGLQFLLWYDEGEERNRGNFPPRFSGRQFPNYSSELNVNALELEDSALYLCASSFGRGATEAFFGQGTRLTVV.

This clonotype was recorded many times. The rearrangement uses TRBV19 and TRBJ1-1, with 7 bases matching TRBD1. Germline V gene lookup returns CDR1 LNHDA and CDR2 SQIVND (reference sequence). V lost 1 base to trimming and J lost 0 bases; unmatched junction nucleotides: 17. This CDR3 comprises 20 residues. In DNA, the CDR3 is TGTGCCAGTAGTATAGGAGCTTTGGGGACAGCGGGGTACATGAACACTGAAGCTTTCTTT. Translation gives CASSIGALGTAGYMNTEAFF.

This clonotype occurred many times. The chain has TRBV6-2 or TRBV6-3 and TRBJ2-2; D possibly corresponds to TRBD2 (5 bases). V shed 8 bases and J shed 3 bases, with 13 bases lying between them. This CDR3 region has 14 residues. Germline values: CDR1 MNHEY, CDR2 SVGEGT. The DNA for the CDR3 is TGTGCCAGCGGTCTGTCCGGGGACACCGGGGAGCTGTTTTTT. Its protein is CASGLSGDTGELFF.

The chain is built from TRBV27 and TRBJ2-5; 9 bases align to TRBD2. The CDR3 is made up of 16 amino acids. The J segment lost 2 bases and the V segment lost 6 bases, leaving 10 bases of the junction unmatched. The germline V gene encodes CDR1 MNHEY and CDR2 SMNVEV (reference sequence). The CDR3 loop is CASSHPLAGVQETQYF. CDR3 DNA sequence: TGTGCCAGCAGCCACCCGTTAGCGGGGGTTCAAGAGACCCAGTACTTC.

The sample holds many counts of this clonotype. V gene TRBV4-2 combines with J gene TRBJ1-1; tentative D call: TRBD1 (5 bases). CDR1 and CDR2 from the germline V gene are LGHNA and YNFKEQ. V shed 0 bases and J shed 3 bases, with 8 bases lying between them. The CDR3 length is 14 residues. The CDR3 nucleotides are TGTGCCAGCAGCCAAGACCTGGGGCACACTGAAGCTTTCTTT. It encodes CASSQDLGHTEAFF.

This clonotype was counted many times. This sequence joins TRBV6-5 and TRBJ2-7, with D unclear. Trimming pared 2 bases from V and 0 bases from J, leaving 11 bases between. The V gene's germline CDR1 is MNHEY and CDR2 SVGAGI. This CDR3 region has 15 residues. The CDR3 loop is CASSYRAGSSYEQYF. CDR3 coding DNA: TGTGCCAGCAGTTACAGAGCAGGAAGCTCCTACGAGCAGTACTTC.

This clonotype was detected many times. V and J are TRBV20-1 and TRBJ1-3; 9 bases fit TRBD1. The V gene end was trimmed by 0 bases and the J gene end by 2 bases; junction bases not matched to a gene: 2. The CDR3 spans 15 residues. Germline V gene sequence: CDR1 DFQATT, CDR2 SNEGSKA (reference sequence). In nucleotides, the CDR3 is TGCAGTGCTAGAGACTACAGGGGGCCTGGAAACACCATATATTTT. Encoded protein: CSARDYRGPGNTIYF.

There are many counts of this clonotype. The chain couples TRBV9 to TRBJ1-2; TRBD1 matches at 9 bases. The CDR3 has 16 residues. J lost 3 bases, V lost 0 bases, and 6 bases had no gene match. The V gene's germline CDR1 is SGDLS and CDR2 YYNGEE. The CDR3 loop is CASSVGWTGDYYGYTF. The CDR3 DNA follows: TGTGCCAGCAGCGTAGGTTGGACAGGGGATTACTATGGCTACACCTTC.

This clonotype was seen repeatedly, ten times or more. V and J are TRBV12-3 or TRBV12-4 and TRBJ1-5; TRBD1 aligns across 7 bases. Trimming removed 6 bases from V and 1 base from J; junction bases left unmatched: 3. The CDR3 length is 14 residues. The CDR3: CASSTQGSNQPQHF. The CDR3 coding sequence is TGTGCCAGCAGCACACAGGGGAGCAATCAGCCCCAGCATTTT.

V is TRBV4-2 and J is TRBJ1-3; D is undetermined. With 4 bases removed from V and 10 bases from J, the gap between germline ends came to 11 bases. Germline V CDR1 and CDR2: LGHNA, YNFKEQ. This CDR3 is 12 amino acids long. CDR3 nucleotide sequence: TGTGCCAGCAGCCCATACGGAGCGACCATATATTTT. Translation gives CASSPYGATIYF.

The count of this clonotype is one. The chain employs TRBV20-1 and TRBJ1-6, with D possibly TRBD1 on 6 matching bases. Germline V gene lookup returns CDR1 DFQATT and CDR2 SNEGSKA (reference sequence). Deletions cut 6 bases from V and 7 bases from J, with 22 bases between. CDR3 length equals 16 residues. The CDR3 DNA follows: TGCAGTGCCCCAAAAGAGGCGCACAGGGAAAATTCACCCCTCCACTTT. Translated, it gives CSAPKEAHRENSPLHF.

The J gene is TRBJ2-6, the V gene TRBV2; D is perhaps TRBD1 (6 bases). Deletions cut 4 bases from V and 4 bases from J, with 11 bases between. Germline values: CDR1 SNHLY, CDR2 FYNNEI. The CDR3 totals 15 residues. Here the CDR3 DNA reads TGTGCCAGCAGTGGAACAGGGTCCGGGGCCAACGTCCTGACTTTC. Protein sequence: CASSGTGSGANVLTF.

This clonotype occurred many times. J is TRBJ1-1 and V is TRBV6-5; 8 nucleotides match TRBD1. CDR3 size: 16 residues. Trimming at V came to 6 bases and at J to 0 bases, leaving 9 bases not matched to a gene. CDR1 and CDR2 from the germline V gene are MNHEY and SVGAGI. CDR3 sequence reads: CASRIGQGRLNTEAFF. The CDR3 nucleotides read TGTGCCAGCAGAATAGGACAGGGAAGATTGAACACTGAAGCTTTCTTT.

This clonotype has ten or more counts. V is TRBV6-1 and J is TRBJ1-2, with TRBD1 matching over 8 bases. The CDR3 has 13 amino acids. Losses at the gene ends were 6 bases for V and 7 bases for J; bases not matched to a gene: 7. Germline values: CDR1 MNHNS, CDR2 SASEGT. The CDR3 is CASRGQVLGGYTF. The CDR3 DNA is TGTGCCAGCAGGGGACAGGTTCTAGGTGGCTACACCTTC.